This T cell receptor (beta chain) was profiled in a study of T cell repertoires in cytomegalovirus infection. In the study overall: Use of recently identified HLA-C-restricted and well-studied HLA-B-restricted CMV epitopes was part of the study. Matching HLA type and CMV infection were both indicated by public TCR beta signatures.

TCRdb independently ran MiXCR on the reads; one entry per CDR3 protein. The table records under 350,000 distinct CDR3 sequences, 22% of them present only once. This CDR3 contains 15 residues. The germline V gene has CDR1 MNHNY and CDR2 SVGAGI (reference sequence). Trimming left V 0 bases short and J 5 bases short, with 13 bases between. Overall study results and limits: Using cumulative public TCR beta family frequency, the authors identified those who carried CMV together with the relevant HLA.

To note about this clonotype: Its antigen remains unknown.

The J gene is TRBJ1-1, the V gene TRBV6-6, with D maybe TRBD1 (6 bases). The clonotype was recovered from a human donor in good health (CMV status not recorded). Some clones in this sample may be carry-over from other donors' samples. The material was cultured PBMCs, obtained from culture after CMV antigen stimulation. The CDR3 here is CASSYSLGAATEAFF. CDR3 DNA: TGTGCCAGCAGTTACTCGCTGGGGGCGGCAACTGAAGCTTTCTTT.